This paragraph covers one T cell receptor (beta chain) sequence. Its antigen is unidentified. TCR beta CDR3 regions were amplified from RNA. A set of HTBI primers served as the primers for a first-round RT-PCR of the TCR CDR3. In TCRdb, the multiplex PCR reads were re-called with MiXCR into one record per CDR3 protein. The repertoire holds 500,000 or so distinct CDR3 sequences, with around 15% as singletons. Germline V gene data show CDR1 as MNHNS and CDR2 as SASEGT. This CDR3 has 15 amino acids. V gave up 4 bases and J gave up 5 bases; unmatched junction bases: 6. PBMCs were obtained from 10 ml fresh peripheral blood. The data stem from a study of T cells in Graves' hyperthyroidism and ophthalmopathy. Study-level background: At initial diagnosis, before any treatment had begun, peripheral blood was obtained. Study observations and caveats: Blood also carried most thyroid clonotypes expanded above 0.001.

Sequences were obtained from blood. The rearrangement uses TRBV6-1 and TRBJ1-1, with 11 bases identical to TRBD1. The clonotype originates from a woman aged 25-40 years with Graves' ophthalmopathy. The CDR3 DNA follows: TGTGCCAGCAGTGCGGACAGGGGGCGACAGACTGAAGCTTTCTTT. It translates to CASSADRGRQTEAFF.